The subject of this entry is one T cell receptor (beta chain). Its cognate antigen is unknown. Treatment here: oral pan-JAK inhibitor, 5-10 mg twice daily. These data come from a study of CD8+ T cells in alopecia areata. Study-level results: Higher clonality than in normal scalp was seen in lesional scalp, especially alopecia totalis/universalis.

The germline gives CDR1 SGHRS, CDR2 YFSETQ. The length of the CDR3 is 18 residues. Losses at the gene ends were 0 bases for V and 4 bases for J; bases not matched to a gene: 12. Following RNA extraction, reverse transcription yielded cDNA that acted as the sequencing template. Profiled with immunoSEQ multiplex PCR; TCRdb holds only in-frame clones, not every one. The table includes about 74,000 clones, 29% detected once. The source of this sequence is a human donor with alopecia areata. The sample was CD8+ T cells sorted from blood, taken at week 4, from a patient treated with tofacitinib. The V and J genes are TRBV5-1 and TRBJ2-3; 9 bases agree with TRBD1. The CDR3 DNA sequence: TGCGCCAGCAGCTTGGTTGGCGTAGGGGACAGGGATGCAGATACGCAGTATTTT. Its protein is CASSLVGVGDRDADTQYF.